These T cell receptor beta chains were read from a single sample in a study of T cell changes during pregnancy in multiple sclerosis. Method: immunoSEQ multiplex PCR; TCRdb's copy keeps in-frame clones and lacks some. The sample includes fewer than 45,000 clones, around 89% seen only once; the top ten take roughly 0.53%. Material: CD4+ T cells from peripheral blood mononuclear cells, obtained in the first trimester of pregnancy. The receptor set was obtained from a female donor with multiple sclerosis, enrolled in a pregnancy study. The CDR3 runs from the conserved cysteine through the conserved F or W. A D gene is named only where the DNA matches it firmly. Only some rows state a clone size, as once, few, many or a class for expanded clones.

v_call,clone_size,j_call,d_call,cdr3_nt,cdr3_aa
TRBV7-9,.,TRBJ1-2,TRBD1,TGTGCCAGCAGCGTTACTACGACAGGGAGTAACTATGGCTACACCTTC,CASSVTTTGSNYGYTF
TRBV28,.,TRBJ1-5,.,TGTGCCAGCAGTTCCCCCTACGTGCTAGCTGGGAATCAGCCCCAGCATTTT,CASSSPYVLAGNQPQHF
TRBV6-4,.,TRBJ1-5,TRBD1,TGTGCCAGCAGCGCAACAGGGGATCAGCCCCAGCATTTT,CASSATGDQPQHF
TRBV19,.,TRBJ2-1,TRBD2,TGTGCCAGTACCGCAATAGCGGGAGGGCCGTACAATGAGCAGTTCTTC,CASTAIAGGPYNEQFF
TRBV18,.,TRBJ1-1,TRBD1,TGTGCCAGCTCACCACTCGCAGGGGGAGAAAACACTGAAGCTTTCTTT,CASSPLAGGENTEAFF
TRBV18,.,TRBJ2-7,TRBD1,TGTGCCAGCTCACCAGGGACAGGGAGGGACGAGCAGTACTTC,CASSPGTGRDEQYF
TRBV7-9,.,TRBJ1-5,.,TGTGCCAGCAGCGGGGAAGGGGATGGCCGGCCCCAGCATTTT,CASSGEGDGRPQHF
TRBV2,.,TRBJ2-3,TRBD1,TGTGCCAGCGGTCGGGACAGTGAAGATACGCAGTATTTT,CASGRDSEDTQYF
TRBV5-1,.,TRBJ2-1,.,TGCGCCAGCAGCTTGGCGGGGTGGGCCTACAATGAGCAGTTCTTC,CASSLAGWAYNEQFF
TRBV18,once,TRBJ2-5,.,TGTGCCAGCTCACCCCGGGACCAAGAGACCCAGTACTTC,CASSPRDQETQYF
TRBV30,.,TRBJ2-6,TRBD1,TGTGCCTGCCCAGGACAGGGGGACTCTGGGGCCAACGTCCTGACTTTC,CACPGQGDSGANVLTF